A single sample gave rise to the 10 T cell receptor beta chains below, sequenced in a study of shared clonotypes between healthy human individuals. The assay was immunoSEQ multiplex PCR, and TCRdb's table has in-frame clones only and misses some. Here the sample spans roughly 760,000 clones, 74% being singletons. The sample taken for sequencing was memory CD4+ T cells sorted from blood. Subset given: CD45RA-negative fraction. These receptors originate from a woman in her 30s in good health.

The gene calls are TRBV7-9 and TRBJ2-1, with TRBD2 identical over 11 bases. J lost 9 bases, V lost 1 base, and 14 bases had no gene match. The V gene's germline CDR1 is SEHNR and CDR2 FQNEAQ (reference sequence). This CDR3 region has 18 residues. The CDR3 DNA is TGTGCCAGCAGCTTAGGAGGGTCTAGCGGGGGGAGGGTTCGTGAGCAGTTCTTC. Amino acid sequence: CASSLGGSSGGRVREQFF.

This clone was seen many times. This chain uses TRBV28 with TRBJ1-5, with D possibly matching TRBD1 (6 bases). Germline V gene data show CDR1 as MDHEN and CDR2 as SYDVKM. Trimming cost V 7 bases and J 2 bases, with 15 bases left between them. The CDR3 is 15 residues long. The CDR3 DNA follows: TGTGCCAGCAAGATACAGGGATCAGGCAATCAGCCCCAGCATTTT. The encoded protein is CASKIQGSGNQPQHF.

The V gene is TRBV28, the J gene TRBJ1-5; D ambiguous. This CDR3 spans 15 amino acids. The V end lost 4 bases, the J end lost 0 bases, and 10 bases lay between the germline ends. In germline, CDR1 is MDHEN, CDR2 SYDVKM. This chain's CDR3 is CASSWGINSNQPQHF. CDR3 in DNA: TGTGCCAGCAGTTGGGGAATCAATAGCAATCAGCCCCAGCATTTT.

This clone has ten or more counts. The chain carries TRBV28 and TRBJ1-5, with D unclear. The V end lost 6 bases, the J end lost 2 bases, and 11 bases lay between the germline ends. The CDR3 covers 14 residues. CDR1 MDHEN and CDR2 SYDVKM come from the germline V gene. The CDR3 protein is CASRTTRGNQPQHF. In nucleotides, the CDR3 is TGTGCCAGCAGGACCACGAGGGGCAATCAGCCCCAGCATTTT. Looking up the rest from reference TRBV28 and TRBJ1-5 gives the full variable domain: DVKVTQSSRYLVKRTGEKVFLECVQDMDHENMFWYRQDPGLGLRLIYFSYDVKMKEKGDIPEGYSVSREKKERFSLILESASTNQTSMYLCASRTTRGNQPQHFGDGTRLSIL.

This chain uses TRBV16 with TRBJ1-2; D is uncertain. The germline gives CDR1 KGHSY, CDR2 FQNENV. CDR3 length equals 14 residues. Trimming left V 4 bases short and J 4 bases short, with 13 bases between. The CDR3 loop is CASSPQLGSYGYTF. DNA of the CDR3: TGTGCCAGCAGCCCTCAGCTGGGTTCCTATGGCTACACCTTC. Full variable domain (outside the CDR3, taken from reference TRBV16 and TRBJ1-2): GEEVAQTPKHLVRGEGQKAKLYCAPIKGHSYVFWYQQVLKNEFKFLISFQNENVFDETGMPKERFSAKCLPNSPCSLEIQATKLEDSAVYFCASSPQLGSYGYTFGSGTRLTVV.

The V and J genes are TRBV28 and TRBJ2-4; D not certain. The germline V and J ends were trimmed by 5 bases and 4 bases, with 9 bases remaining between them. The CDR3 sequence is 13 residues long. From germline, CDR1 is MDHEN and CDR2 SYDVKM. This chain's CDR3 is CASSRHVKNIQYF. The CDR3 coding sequence is TGTGCCAGCAGTCGGCACGTTAAAAACATTCAGTACTTC.

This clone occurred many times. The same CDR3 also results from other DNA sequences found in this sample. The J gene is TRBJ1-1, the V gene TRBV4-1; the D is unclear. V lost 3 bases to trimming and J lost 1 base, with 6 bases between them. Germline V gives CDR1 MGHRA, CDR2 YSYEKL. CDR3 length: 13 amino acids. CDR3 DNA: TGCGCCAGCAGCCAGGTGGAGAACACTGAAGCTTTCTTT. Protein: CASSQVENTEAFF.

The chain couples TRBV20-1 to TRBJ2-5, with D tentatively TRBD2 (6 bases). This CDR3 has 11 residues. Germline V gene lookup returns CDR1 DFQATT and CDR2 SNEGSKA (reference sequence). Deletions cut 1 base from V and 10 bases from J, with 10 bases between. CDR3: CSARVGTFQYF. CDR3 DNA sequence: TGCAGTGCTAGAGTAGGGACTTTCCAGTACTTC.

The chain couples TRBV5-3 to TRBJ2-1; no clear D gene. TRBV5-3 is an ORF, with its function uncertain. The length of the CDR3 is 14 residues. Between the trimmed V and J ends, which lost 7 bases and 0 bases, there was a span of 11 bases. The CDR3 DNA follows: TGTGCCAGAGGCCGTCTTAGCTCCTACAATGAGCAGTTCTTC. Amino acids: CARGRLSSYNEQFF.

The V call is TRBV28, the J call TRBJ2-5, with a possible D match to TRBD2 (5 bases). The J call may be faulty, since TRBJ2-7 better matches the DNA end. Germline V lookup: CDR1 MDHEN, CDR2 SYDVKM. The CDR3 consists of 14 residues. The CDR3, as DNA: TGTGCCAGCAGTTCCTTTCGGGGAATCGGCGAGCAGTACTTC. Its translation: CASSSFRGIGEQYF.